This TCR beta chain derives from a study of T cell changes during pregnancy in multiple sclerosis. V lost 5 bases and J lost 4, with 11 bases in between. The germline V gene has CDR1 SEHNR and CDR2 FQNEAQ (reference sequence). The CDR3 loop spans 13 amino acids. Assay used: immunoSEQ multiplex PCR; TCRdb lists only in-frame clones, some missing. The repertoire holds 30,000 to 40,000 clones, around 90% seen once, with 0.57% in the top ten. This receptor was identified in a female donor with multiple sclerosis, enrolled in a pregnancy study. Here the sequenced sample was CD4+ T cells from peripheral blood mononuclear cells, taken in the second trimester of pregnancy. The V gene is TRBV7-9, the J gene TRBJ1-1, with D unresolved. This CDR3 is CASSLGLGTEAFF. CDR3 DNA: TGTGCCAGCAGCCTCGGACTAGGCACTGAAGCTTTCTTT.